This TCR beta chain was documented in a study of blood T cell repertoires in COVID-19. Overall study: The United States, Italy and Spain provided the acute and convalescent COVID-19 samples.

Per the authors' pipeline: Amplification from reference gene primers served as the basis for estimated nucleated cell counts. Generated by immunoSEQ multiplex PCR, the TCRdb table keeps only in-frame clones and is missing some. V and J calls and clone size are those listed in that table; D and trimming were worked out from the DNA. This sample has 200,000 to 300,000 clones, with about 89% found just once. CDR1 and CDR2 (germline): SNHLY, FYNNEI. V was pared by 4 bases and J by 0 bases, with 2 bases of the junction left unmatched. The CDR3 totals 15 residues. This clone was found once. The chain links TRBV2 to TRBJ2-1; the match to TRBD2 covers 8 bases. The source is a woman aged 60-75 years who had recovered from COVID-19. Sequencing used peripheral blood. The CDR3 DNA is TGTGCCAGCAGTGTCCTAGCGGGCTCCTACAATGAGCAGTTCTTC. This encodes CASSVLAGSYNEQFF.